This TCR beta chain was captured by sequencing in a study of CD8 T cells in ankylosing spondylitis. This clonotype occurred many times. The ends lost 6 bases at V and 5 bases at J; junction bases unmatched: 10. Germline V gives CDR1 MGHRA, CDR2 YSYEKL. The CDR3 runs to 15 residues. TCRdb re-analysed the 5' RACE reads in MiXCR, keeping a single row per CDR3 protein. The sample yields approximately 250,000 distinct CDR3 sequences, 20% to 30% seen once. The TCR comes from a male donor with ankylosing spondylitis or in good health (not recorded which). The sequencing input was blood, either unsorted or a sorted T cell fraction (not recorded which). The gene calls are TRBV4-1 and TRBJ1-5; 7 bases align to TRBD1. The CDR3 loop reads CASSRSGDRDQPQHF. The CDR3 nucleotides are TGCGCCAGCAGTCGCAGTGGGGACAGAGATCAGCCCCAGCATTTT.